This TCR beta chain was recorded in a study of blood T cell repertoires in COVID-19. Germline assignment: CDR1 SGHVS and CDR2 FNYEAQ. V lost 5 bases to trimming and J lost 2 bases, with 9 bases between them. This CDR3 contains 13 residues. Generated by immunoSEQ multiplex PCR, the TCRdb table keeps only in-frame clones and is missing some. The data contain about 40,000 clones, 84% of them singletons. This sequence joins TRBV7-6 and TRBJ2-5, with TRBD1 as a possible D gene (5 bases). Sequencing input: peripheral blood. This sequence originates from a man in his forties or fifties with active or convalescent COVID-19. The CDR3 is CASSHDRQETQYF. The CDR3 region has the DNA TGTGCCAGCAGCCACGACAGACAAGAGACCCAGTACTTC. Based on the CDR3 plus reference TRBV7-6 and TRBJ2-5, the full variable domain is GAGVSQSPRYKVTKRGQDVALRCDPISGHVSLYWYRQALGQGPEFLTYFNYEAQQDKSGLPNDRFSAERPEGSISTLTIQRTEQRDSAMYRCASSHDRQETQYFGPGTRLLVL.